This T cell receptor (beta chain) was identified in a study of blood T cell repertoires in COVID-19. Study summary: T cells, B-cell-depleted T cells, or PBMCs provided the cDNA or gDNA that served as material.

This CDR3 is 18 amino acids long. Germline V CDR1 and CDR2: MGHRA, YSYEKL. V dropped 0 bases and J dropped 1; count of bases not matched to a gene: 11. Produced via immunoSEQ multiplex PCR; TCRdb's table is partial and in-frame only. This table has over 75,000 clones, 80% appearing once. Sequencing input: peripheral blood. The V call is TRBV4-1, the J call TRBJ2-5; TRBD2 agrees at 7 bases. This sequence was found in a man aged 50 to 60 who had recovered from COVID-19. CDR3 residues: CASSQDPSGTGSQETQYF. DNA for the CDR3: TGCGCCAGCAGCCAAGATCCAAGCGGGACCGGGTCCCAAGAGACCCAGTACTTC.